Following are 3 T cell receptor beta chains from one sample sequenced in a study of blood T cells in healthy people across ages. Then a second PCR, running about 6 to 11 cycles, was carried out with a sample-barcoded 5' primer and a J-beta primer mix. TCRdb itself ran the 5' RACE reads through MiXCR, one entry per CDR3 protein. The profile shows under 2,000,000 distinct CDR3 sequences, roughly 52% of them singletons. The specimen sequenced was blood. The receptors were sampled from a woman aged 40 to 50 in good health.

The J gene is TRBJ2-5, the V gene TRBV20-1; TRBD2 matches 11 bases. This CDR3 has 15 amino acids. Germline CDR1 and CDR2: DFQATT and SNEGSKA (reference sequence). The ends lost 0 bases at V and 11 bases at J; junction bases unmatched: 11. CDR3 nucleotides: TGCAGTGCTAGAGATGGTGGGACTAGCGGAAATGAGCAGTACTTC. Protein product: CSARDGGTSGNEQYF.

J is TRBJ2-3 and V is TRBV24-1; 7 bases are a match to TRBD2. V was clipped by 4 bases and J by 2 bases; unmatched bases: 5. This CDR3 contains 15 residues. The germline V gene encodes CDR1 KGHDR and CDR2 SFDVKD. This CDR3 reads CATSEGGGTTDTQYF. In nucleotides, the CDR3 is TGTGCCACCAGTGAGGGCGGGGGTACCACAGATACGCAGTATTTT.

This clonotype has just a few counts. The J gene is TRBJ1-5, the V gene TRBV12-3 or TRBV12-4, with a weak D call TRBD1 (6 bases). The CDR3 covers 14 residues. The V gene lost 5 bases and the J gene lost 7 bases, with 15 bases spanning the gap. The chain's CDR3 is CASSPTGYGQPQHF. The DNA for the CDR3 is TGTGCCAGCAGTCCTACAGGGTACGGGCAGCCCCAGCATTTT.